Below, 28 T cell receptor beta chains from the same sample are listed, as sequenced in a study of blood T cell repertoires in COVID-19. TCRdb keeps only in-frame clones here, not all; method: immunoSEQ multiplex PCR. Seen here are about 180,000 clones, around 85% observed once, and the top ten hold 6.2%. Specimen: PBMCs or T cells enriched from blood (not recorded which). The source is a man in his forties or fifties who had recovered from COVID-19.

CDR3 residues: CASSLSPTGSSGYTF. In nucleotides, the CDR3 is TGTGCCAGCAGCTTAAGCCCGACAGGGTCCTCGGGCTACACCTTC. This sequence joins TRBV7-9 and TRBJ1-2; 7 positions match TRBD1. Unmatched junction bases numbered 11, after V lost 2 bases and J lost 8 bases. CDR3 length equals 15 residues. Per the germline V gene, CDR1 is SEHNR and CDR2 is FQNEAQ (reference sequence).

The rearrangement uses TRBV6-5 and TRBJ2-7; TRBD2 aligns across 8 bases. The V gene's germline CDR1 is MNHEY and CDR2 SVGAGI. V shed 6 bases and J 3 bases; nucleotides not matched to a gene: 7. CDR3 length: 14 amino acids. The CDR3 sequence is CASRVSGILYEQYF. The CDR3 DNA sequence: TGTGCCAGCAGGGTTAGCGGGATCCTCTACGAGCAGTACTTC.

The V call is TRBV24-1, the J call TRBJ2-7; 8 bases align to TRBD1. The CDR3 has 15 amino acids. Germline trimming cut 4 bases from V and 5 bases from J; bases unmatched to any gene: 9. CDR1 and CDR2 (germline): KGHDR, SFDVKD. CDR3 sequence reads: CATSDPRDRSNEQYF. CDR3 nucleotide sequence: TGTGCCACCAGTGACCCTCGGGACAGGTCTAACGAGCAGTACTTC.

This chain joins TRBV4-1 and TRBJ1-2; no definite D call. This CDR3 has 14 amino acids. V shed 0 bases and J shed 4 bases, with 9 bases lying between them. Germline values: CDR1 MGHRA, CDR2 YSYEKL. This chain's CDR3 is CASSQETQLYGYTF. In DNA, the CDR3 is TGCGCCAGCAGCCAAGAAACACAGCTCTATGGCTACACCTTC.

The chain combines TRBV28 with TRBJ2-6, with 9 bases fitting TRBD1. V was clipped by 4 bases and J by 0 bases; unmatched bases: 13. The germline CDR1 and CDR2 sequences are MDHEN and SYDVKM. CDR3 size: 20 residues. The CDR3 spells CASSSQTPGQGISGANVLTF. DNA for the CDR3: TGTGCCAGCAGTTCCCAAACCCCGGGACAGGGAATCTCTGGGGCCAACGTCCTGACTTTC.

V gene TRBV2 combines with J gene TRBJ2-7; no clear D gene. CDR1 and CDR2 from the germline V gene are SNHLY and FYNNEI. The germline V and J ends were trimmed by 7 bases and 1 base, with 8 bases remaining between them. CDR3 length: 12 residues. The CDR3 bases are TGTGCCAGCACTTTGACTTCCTACGAGCAGTACTTC. Translated, it gives CASTLTSYEQYF.

V and J are TRBV16 and TRBJ2-7; TRBD2 might be the D (5 bases). Trimming pared 4 bases from V and 3 bases from J, leaving 13 bases between. There are 14 residues in the CDR3. Germline assignment: CDR1 KGHSY and CDR2 FQNENV. Here the CDR3 DNA reads TGTGCCAGCAGCCCACCCGGGATGGGCTACGAGCAGTACTTC. Amino acid sequence: CASSPPGMGYEQYF.

This chain uses TRBV3-1 (or the pseudogene TRBV3-2) with TRBJ2-6; the D gene is possibly TRBD1 (5 bases). V lost 4 bases to trimming and J lost 2 bases, with 9 bases between them. The CDR3 is 15 amino acids. Germline V CDR1 and CDR2: LGHDT, YNNKEL (reference sequence). CDR3 sequence (DNA): TGTGCCAGCAGCCTGGAAGGGGCTGGGGCCAACGTCCTGACTTTC. Protein product: CASSLEGAGANVLTF.

The chain couples TRBV28 to TRBJ1-1; 9 positions agree with TRBD1. Trimming removed 5 bases from V and 10 bases from J; junction bases left unmatched: 14. CDR3 size: 15 residues. Germline V gene data show CDR1 as MDHEN and CDR2 as SYDVKM. The CDR3 loop reads CASSPPLGTGSIAFF. In DNA, the CDR3 is TGTGCCAGCAGTCCGCCCCTCGGGACAGGGTCTATAGCTTTCTTT.

V and J are TRBV7-8 and TRBJ1-4, with 9 nucleotides matching TRBD1. The germline gives CDR1 SGHVS, CDR2 FQNEAQ. V shed 5 bases and J 8 bases; nucleotides not matched to a gene: 6. The CDR3 runs to 14 residues. This chain's CDR3 is CASSLQGAGEKLFF. The CDR3 nucleotides read TGTGCCAGCAGCCTACAGGGGGCTGGGGAAAAACTGTTTTTT.

CDR3 sequence (DNA): TGTGCCAGCAGAACGGACAGCTCTGGAAACACCATATATTTT. It specifies CASRTDSSGNTIYF. This rearrangement joins TRBV2 to TRBJ1-3; weak D call: TRBD1 (6 bases). The CDR3 has 14 amino acids. The V gene lost 6 bases and the J gene lost 0 bases, with 9 bases spanning the gap. Germline V gene sequence: CDR1 SNHLY, CDR2 FYNNEI.

This clone occurred a few times. The chain joins TRBV6-2 or TRBV6-3 to TRBJ2-7, with no clear D. Trimming removed 4 bases from V and 3 bases from J, with 19 bases in between. There are 16 residues in the CDR3. Germline CDR1 is MNHEY and CDR2 is SVGEGT. CDR3: CASSFNAEQNYYEQYF. CDR3 bases: TGTGCCAGCAGTTTTAATGCTGAACAGAATTACTACGAGCAGTACTTC.

The V call is TRBV7-8, the J call TRBJ2-1; 8 bases line up with TRBD2. V shed 4 bases, J shed 0 bases, and the junction held 17 bases outside the gene matches. Germline CDR1 and CDR2: SGHVS and FQNEAQ. The CDR3 sequence is 20 residues long. The DNA of the CDR3 is TGTGCCAGCAGCTCCGGGAGGGGAGGCATTCGGATCGGCTCCTACAATGAGCAGTTCTTC. Its translation is CASSSGRGGIRIGSYNEQFF.

The chain recombines TRBV15 with TRBJ2-1; maybe TRBD1 (6 bases). This CDR3 is built from 13 residues. Trimming removed 3 bases at V and 8 bases at J, with 11 bases between. The germline V gene encodes CDR1 LNHNV and CDR2 YYDKDF (reference sequence). CDR3 DNA sequence: TGTGCCACCAGCAGGGAACAGGGATATGAGCAGTTCTTC. It encodes CATSREQGYEQFF.

The chain carries TRBV5-8 and TRBJ1-1; D not resolved. This CDR3 is 16 amino acids long. Trimming removed 1 base from V and 1 base from J, with 14 bases in between. The germline V gene encodes CDR1 SGHTS and CDR2 YDEGEE. In DNA, the CDR3 is TGTGCCAGCAGCTTGTTGGTACAGTCACCGAACACTGAAGCTTTCTTT. Residues: CASSLLVQSPNTEAFF.

The V and J genes are TRBV7-3 and TRBJ2-2, with D perhaps TRBD1 (5 bases). Per the germline V gene, CDR1 is SGHTA and CDR2 is FQGTGA. Trimming cost V 5 bases and J 5 bases, with 12 bases left between them. The CDR3 is 14 residues long. The CDR3 DNA reads TGTGCCAGCAGCCAGGGATCTGGAACCGGGGAGCTGTTTTTT. It is translated as CASSQGSGTGELFF.

This chain uses TRBV19 with TRBJ1-1; tentatively, D is TRBD1 (5 bases). There are 14 residues in the CDR3. CDR1 and CDR2 from the germline V gene are LNHDA and SQIVND (reference sequence). The ends were cut back, 7 bases at V and 4 bases at J, with 16 bases in the middle. CDR3: CASTQVPGGTEAFF. DNA for the CDR3: TGTGCCAGTACACAGGTCCCGGGGGGCACTGAAGCTTTCTTT.

DNA of the CDR3: TGCGCCAGCAGCTCGCACGTGCAGAGGAGCGAGCAGTACTTC. Its protein is CASSSHVQRSEQYF. The J gene is TRBJ2-7, the V gene TRBV5-1; unclear D gene. Deletions cut 3 bases from V and 6 bases from J, with 16 bases between. Germline V lookup: CDR1 SGHRS, CDR2 YFSETQ. CDR3 size: 14 residues.

CDR3 bases: TGTGCCAGCAGTCCAACAGGGAGCGCTGAAGCTTTCTTT. Amino acid sequence: CASSPTGSAEAFF. The V gene is TRBV9, the J gene TRBJ1-1; TRBD1 might be the D (6 bases). In germline, CDR1 is SGDLS, CDR2 YYNGEE. This CDR3 region has 13 residues. The ends were cut back, 5 bases at V and 6 bases at J, with 14 bases in the middle.

CDR3 sequence reads: CSVEGGRGAEYEQYF. For the CDR3, the DNA is TGCAGCGTTGAAGGAGGCAGGGGGGCCGAGTACGAGCAGTACTTC. The chain couples TRBV29-1 to TRBJ2-7; the D gene is possibly TRBD1 (7 bases). V lost 1 base, J lost 4 bases, and 17 bases lay in between. In germline, CDR1 is SQVTM, CDR2 ANQGSEA. This CDR3 is built from 15 residues.

This chain joins TRBV28 and TRBJ1-5; 7 nucleotides line up with TRBD1. Germline-derived CDR1 and CDR2 are MDHEN and SYDVKM. Trimming at V came to 3 bases and at J to 4 bases, leaving 6 bases not matched to a gene. The CDR3 has 15 amino acids. CDR3 DNA: TGTGCCAGCAGTTTCTCAGGGGGACTTAATCAGCCCCAGCATTTT. Translating gives CASSFSGGLNQPQHF.

The chain joins TRBV10-2 to TRBJ1-1; 7 positions match TRBD1. The V and J ends lost 10 bases and 8 bases, in that order; junction bases with no gene match: 13. From germline, CDR1 is WSHSY and CDR2 SAAADI. CDR3 length: 13 residues. The CDR3 nucleotides read TGCGCCACCAAAAACCGGGACAGTCAAGAAGCTTTCTTT. Translation: CATKNRDSQEAFF.

In this sample, this clone turned up once. V usage is TRBV9 and J usage is TRBJ2-2; D is possibly TRBD2 (5 bases). The CDR3 is made up of 15 amino acids. V lost 0 bases, J lost 4 bases, and 10 bases lay in between. Per the germline V gene, CDR1 is SGDLS and CDR2 is YYNGEE. The CDR3 loop reads CASSVATSFTGELFF. Written as DNA, the CDR3 is TGTGCCAGCAGCGTAGCTACTAGTTTCACCGGGGAGCTGTTTTTT.

The gene calls are TRBV10-3 and TRBJ2-5; TRBD2 agrees at 8 bases. Germline CDR1 reads ENHRY; CDR2 reads SYGVKD. This CDR3 has 15 amino acids. Trimming took 4 bases from V and 1 from J; bases not matched to a gene: 5. The CDR3 bases are TGTGCCATCAGTGCTATAGCGGGGACCCAAGAGACCCAGTACTTC. It yields the protein CAISAIAGTQETQYF.

This clone has just one count. This rearrangement joins TRBV19 to TRBJ2-1, with 9 bases lining up with TRBD1. The germline V gene has CDR1 LNHDA and CDR2 SQIVND (reference sequence). V lost 8 bases to trimming and J lost 5 bases; unmatched junction nucleotides: 7. This CDR3 is built from 14 residues. The CDR3 bases are TGTGCCAGTGCAGGGACAGGGACGGACAATGAGCAGTTCTTC. Encoded protein: CASAGTGTDNEQFF.

The chain employs TRBV18 and TRBJ2-7; 7 bases are a match to TRBD2. This CDR3 comprises 13 residues. The ends lost 4 bases at V and 4 bases at J; junction bases unmatched: 4. Germline CDR1 KGHSH, CDR2 LQKENI. Written as DNA, the CDR3 is TGTGCCAGCTCACTGGGGGGGTCTTACGAGCAGTACTTC. It translates to CASSLGGSYEQYF.

This chain joins TRBV5-5 and TRBJ2-7; D is unclear. Trimming stripped 4 bases from V and 3 bases from J, with 14 bases between. Germline CDR1 reads SGHKS; CDR2 reads YYEKEE (reference sequence). The CDR3 covers 14 residues. As DNA, the CDR3 is TGTGCCAGCAGCGAGCCTAGTCCCAACTACGAGCAGTACTTC. Protein sequence: CASSEPSPNYEQYF.

This clone turned up a few times. The V call is TRBV7-6, the J call TRBJ1-6; D is perhaps TRBD1 (5 bases). CDR1 and CDR2 (germline): SGHVS, FNYEAQ. Trimming shortened V by 3 bases and J by 0 bases, and 6 bases separated the two germline ends. CDR3 length: 15 amino acids. This CDR3 reads CASSLDNSYNSPLHF. The CDR3 region has the DNA TGTGCCAGCAGCTTGGACAACTCCTATAATTCACCCCTCCACTTT.